This T cell receptor beta chain was retrieved from a study of CD8 T cells in ankylosing spondylitis. Study-wide points: Certain motif variants had earlier been reported in reactive arthritis synovial fluid and blood. Clones tied to disease were said to be significantly enriched in matched ankylosing spondylitis synovial fluid. In ankylosing spondylitis blood, a motif of about 8 highly homologous TCR beta variants appeared characteristic. Relatively scarce in peripheral blood, disease-linked clones were CD8+.

The CDR3 spans 15 residues. Looked up from germline, CDR1 is SGHTA and CDR2 is FQGTGA. Trimming took off 5 bases at V and 0 bases at J, with 14 bases between the two ends. Quantitative molecular-barcoded 5'-RACE generated the TCR beta libraries. TCRdb called the 5' RACE reads again in MiXCR, with one record for every CDR3 protein. Among a few hundred thousand distinct CDR3 sequences, roughly 18% were seen once, and the ten largest hold about 0.94%. This clonotype was counted a single time. Its antigen remains unknown. The TCR was taken from a male donor with ankylosing spondylitis. The genes are TRBV7-3 and TRBJ2-7; the D call may be TRBD1 or TRBD2 (5 bases each). Sequencing input: blood, either unsorted or a sorted T cell fraction (not recorded which). The CDR3 sequence: CASSPGRDRSYEQYF. The CDR3 bases are TGTGCCAGCAGCCCGGGACGGGATCGCTCCTACGAGCAGTACTTC.